Listed here is a single T cell receptor (beta chain). The data are from a study of blood T cell repertoires in COVID-19. Study overall: Material from acute and convalescent COVID-19 was sourced from the United States, Italy and Spain. Sample material is recorded as cDNA or gDNA derived from T cells, B-cell-depleted T cells, or PBMCs.

Produced via immunoSEQ multiplex PCR; TCRdb's table is partial and in-frame only. The table shows roughly 140,000 clones, with approximately 80% occurring only once. The CDR3 loop spans 19 amino acids. Germline CDR1 is SGHTA and CDR2 is FQGTGA. The V segment lost 2 bases and the J segment 0 bases; nucleotides outside the gene matches: 11. This clonotype originated in a woman in her forties or fifties in a cohort sampled during active or convalescent COVID-19. Sequencing was performed on peripheral blood. V usage is TRBV7-3 and J usage is TRBJ2-1; 9 positions agree with TRBD2. CDR3 DNA sequence: TGTGCCAGCAGCTTAGTTGCGGGGGGGTACCTCCCCTCCTACAATGAGCAGTTCTTC. Translated, it gives CASSLVAGGYLPSYNEQFF.